Listed below are T cell receptor beta chains from one sample, sequenced in a study of CD8+ T cells in alopecia areata. This table comes from immunoSEQ multiplex PCR, and its TCRdb copy is limited to in-frame clones, with some not included. The sample lists approximately 180,000 clones, roughly 60% occurring once. The source was CD4+ T cells sorted from blood, collected at week 24, from a patient treated with tofacitinib. The receptors derive from a human donor with alopecia areata. Both conserved end residues are part of each CDR3. The order of the fields is clone size, J gene, D gene, V gene, CDR3 protein, CDR3 DNA. The D gene is left open where the match is weak. The listing skips clone size in some rows; elsewhere it reads once, few, many or a size class.

size: .
J: TRBJ1-6
D: .
V: TRBV9
CDR3: CASSVQGGYSPLHF
DNA: TGTGCCAGCAGCGTACAGGGTGGATATTCACCCCTCCACTTT

size: .
J: TRBJ2-1
D: TRBD1
V: TRBV29-1
CDR3: CSVGDRTGTGNNEQFF
DNA: TGCAGCGTTGGGGACCGGACAGGGACGGGGAACAATGAGCAGTTCTTC

size: .
J: TRBJ2-3
D: TRBD2
V: TRBV5-1
CDR3: CASSLGGGVTDTQYF
DNA: TGCGCCAGCAGCTTGGGCGGGGGTGTCACAGATACGCAGTATTTT

size: .
J: TRBJ1-2
D: TRBD1
V: TRBV29-1
CDR3: CSVEARGTGLGYTF
DNA: TGCAGCGTTGAAGCTAGGGGGACAGGGCTTGGCTACACCTTC

size: .
J: TRBJ2-3
D: .
V: TRBV5-1
CDR3: CASSPNTDTQYF
DNA: TGCGCCAGCAGCCCCAACACAGATACGCAGTATTTT

size: .
J: TRBJ2-1
D: .
V: TRBV9
CDR3: CASSGVEQFF
DNA: TGTGCCAGCAGCGGCGTTGAGCAGTTCTTC

size: once
J: TRBJ2-1
D: .
V: TRBV5-1
CDR3: CASSDPGTYDNEQFF
DNA: TGCGCCAGCAGCGACCCCGGGACGTACGACAATGAGCAGTTCTTC

size: few
J: TRBJ1-6
D: .
V: TRBV6-1
CDR3: CASSEMASSPLHF
DNA: TGTGCCAGCAGTGAAATGGCCTCCTCACCCCTCCACTTT

size: .
J: TRBJ2-1
D: TRBD2
V: TRBV29-1
CDR3: CSARTSGGSNEQFF
DNA: TGCAGCGCTCGGACTAGCGGGGGTTCGAATGAGCAGTTCTTC

size: .
J: TRBJ2-2
D: .
V: TRBV11-3
CDR3: CASSPRGVTGELFF
DNA: TGTGCCAGCAGCCCCCGCGGAGTTACCGGGGAGCTGTTTTTT

size: .
J: TRBJ2-3
D: TRBD2
V: TRBV9
CDR3: CASSTSGGASADTQYF
DNA: TGTGCCAGCAGCACGAGCGGGGGGGCAAGCGCAGATACGCAGTATTTT

size: once
J: TRBJ2-7
D: TRBD2
V: TRBV7-2
CDR3: CASRWGGGSYEQYF
DNA: TGTGCCAGCAGGTGGGGCGGGGGATCCTACGAGCAGTACTTC

size: .
J: TRBJ2-1
D: TRBD2
V: TRBV9
CDR3: CASSVTSGGRDEQFF
DNA: TGTGCCAGCAGCGTAACTAGCGGGGGTCGGGATGAGCAGTTCTTC

size: once
J: TRBJ2-6
D: .
V: TRBV5-4
CDR3: CASSPGTGSGANVLTF
DNA: TGTGCCAGCAGCCCAGGCACAGGGAGTGGGGCCAACGTCCTGACTTTC

size: .
J: TRBJ1-5
D: .
V: TRBV27
CDR3: CASSFVPNQPQHF
DNA: TGTGCCAGCAGTTTTGTGCCCAATCAGCCCCAGCATTTT

size: .
J: TRBJ2-7
D: TRBD1
V: TRBV5-1
CDR3: CASRRGTETYEQYF
DNA: TGCGCCAGCAGGCGTGGGACAGAAACCTACGAGCAGTACTTC

size: few
J: TRBJ2-5
D: .
V: TRBV29-1
CDR3: CSVAKAGREFETQYF
DNA: TGCAGCGTTGCAAAGGCCGGCAGGGAATTCGAGACCCAGTACTTC

size: .
J: TRBJ1-6
D: .
V: TRBV6-6
CDR3: CASMEGDSSYNSPLHF
DNA: TGTGCCAGCATGGAGGGGGATAGCTCCTATAATTCACCCCTCCACTTT

size: few
J: TRBJ2-1
D: .
V: TRBV7-2
CDR3: CASSSAGEQFF
DNA: TGTGCCAGCAGCTCGGCGGGGGAGCAGTTCTTC

size: few
J: TRBJ2-2
D: .
V: TRBV7-9
CDR3: CARSGNGGTGELFF
DNA: TGTGCCAGAAGCGGTAACGGAGGTACCGGGGAGCTGTTTTTT

size: .
J: TRBJ2-1
D: .
V: TRBV29-1
CDR3: CSVSRAGVNEQFF
DNA: TGCAGCGTCTCACGGGCCGGGGTGAATGAGCAGTTCTTC